The rows below give T cell receptor beta chains drawn from one sample of a study of T cell responses to AZD1222 COVID-19 vaccine. The protocol was immunoSEQ multiplex PCR, while the TCRdb copy is restricted to in-frame clones and leaves out a portion. The data hold around 130,000 clones, with roughly nine tenths observed a single time. The specimen comprised peripheral blood, sampled 28 days after the second AZD1222 dose. The receptors here all came from an adult who received the AZD1222 COVID-19 vaccine. CDR3s include the opening cysteine and the closing phenylalanine or tryptophan. A D gene is named only where the DNA matches it firmly. Rows give clone size only sometimes, using once, few, many, or a class for an expanded clone.

J	D	size	V	CDR3	DNA
TRBJ2-1	TRBD2	-	TRBV5-8	CASNRGGSSYNEQFF	TGTGCCAGCAACCGCGGGGGGAGCTCCTACAATGAGCAGTTCTTC
TRBJ2-3	TRBD2	few	TRBV5-1	CASSLGLADSTDTQYF	TGCGCCAGCAGCTTGGGGCTAGCGGACAGCACAGATACGCAGTATTTT
TRBJ1-5	-	-	TRBV7-2	CASSPGSQGYQPQHF	TGTGCCAGCAGCCCCGGGAGCCAGGGGTATCAGCCCCAGCATTTT
TRBJ1-1	-	-	TRBV9	CASSVEGRNTEAFF	TGTGCCAGCAGCGTAGAGGGACGTAACACTGAAGCTTTCTTT
TRBJ1-2	-	-	TRBV18	CASSPASGEYGYTF	TGTGCCAGCTCACCAGCCTCAGGGGAGTATGGCTACACCTTC
TRBJ1-4	-	-	TRBV18	CASADGYSEKLFF	TGTGCCAGCGCCGACGGGTACAGTGAAAAACTGTTTTTT
TRBJ2-1	TRBD2	-	TRBV4-1	CASSQDAASGRVHIGREQFF	TGCGCCAGCAGCCAAGATGCGGCTAGCGGGAGGGTTCATATAGGACGTGAGCAGTTCTTC
TRBJ1-1	-	-	TRBV2	CASSVQFWAGSNTEAFF	TGTGCCAGCAGTGTTCAATTTTGGGCAGGCTCTAACACTGAAGCTTTCTTT
TRBJ1-6	-	once	TRBV30	CAWRFWGGGHSPLHF	TGTGCCTGGAGGTTTTGGGGTGGTGGTCATTCACCCCTCCACTTT
TRBJ1-1	-	-	TRBV10-2	CASSEDRYTEAFF	TGCGCCAGCAGTGAGGACAGATACACTGAAGCTTTCTTT
TRBJ2-3	-	-	TRBV6-1	CASSEAQRTTDTQYF	TGTGCCAGCAGTGAAGCTCAACGGACAACAGATACGCAGTATTTT
TRBJ2-5	-	-	TRBV5-1	CASSLEGPIRETQYF	TGCGCCAGCAGCTTGGAGGGGCCCATAAGAGAGACCCAGTACTTC
TRBJ2-1	-	once	TRBV19	CASTGGGAWDEQFF	TGTGCCAGTACCGGAGGGGGTGCTTGGGATGAGCAGTTCTTC
TRBJ2-7	-	-	TRBV7-9	CASSSPGLASYEQYF	TGTGCCAGCAGTAGCCCCGGGCTAGCTTCCTACGAGCAGTACTTC
TRBJ1-2	-	-	TRBV27	CASSRRGSYGYTF	TGTGCCAGCAGCAGGAGGGGTTCCTATGGCTACACCTTC
TRBJ1-2	-	once	TRBV20-1	CSVTPGEVYTF	TGCAGTGTCACCCCAGGGGAGGTCTACACCTTC
TRBJ1-1	-	-	TRBV10-2	CASGGERDVEAFF	TGCGCCAGCGGGGGGGAGAGGGATGTTGAAGCTTTCTTT
TRBJ1-2	-	-	TRBV30	CAWSEGGSWGGYTF	TGTGCCTGGAGTGAGGGGGGTTCCTGGGGTGGCTACACCTTC
TRBJ1-5	TRBD1	once	TRBV20-1	CSASEQGNNQPQHF	TGCAGTGCTAGTGAACAGGGGAACAATCAGCCCCAGCATTTT
TRBJ1-3	-	-	TRBV5-5	CASSPWGPSGNTIYF	TGTGCCAGCAGCCCGTGGGGGCCCTCTGGAAACACCATATATTTT
TRBJ1-5	TRBD1	-	TRBV19	CASSRKQGVTQPQHF	TGTGCCAGTAGTAGAAAACAGGGGGTTACTCAGCCCCAGCATTTT
TRBJ1-6	TRBD1	-	TRBV5-4	CASSPTGGSPLHF	TGTGCCAGCAGCCCTACAGGGGGCTCACCCCTCCACTTT
TRBJ1-2	-	-	TRBV5-1	CASSLGDLNAGGYTF	TGCGCCAGCAGCTTGGGGGACCTCAACGCCGGCGGCTACACCTTC
TRBJ2-7	TRBD2	few	TRBV6-6	CASRPGGSTYEQYF	TGTGCCAGCAGGCCCGGGGGGTCTACCTACGAGCAGTACTTC
TRBJ1-6	-	-	TRBV6-5	CASSYTEPPSPLHF	TGTGCCAGCAGTTACACGGAGCCCCCCTCACCCCTCCACTTT
TRBJ1-6	TRBD1	-	TRBV18	CASSPPPGRGGSPLHF	TGTGCCAGCTCACCACCGCCGGGCAGGGGGGGATCACCCCTCCACTTT
TRBJ1-6	-	-	TRBV4-2	CASSQDGDALLHF	TGTGCCAGCAGCCAAGATGGGGACGCCTTACTCCACTTT
TRBJ1-1	-	-	TRBV10-3	CAISESGSNTEAFF	TGTGCCATCAGTGAGTCCGGTTCGAACACTGAAGCTTTCTTT
TRBJ1-1	-	-	TRBV10-3	CAISAGLNTEAFF	TGTGCCATCAGTGCCGGACTTAACACTGAAGCTTTCTTT
TRBJ2-2	TRBD2	-	TRBV5-8	CASSLRRERVGELFF	TGTGCCAGCAGCTTGAGGCGGGAGAGGGTCGGGGAGCTGTTTTTT
TRBJ1-4	-	-	TRBV19	CASSAGWGGEKLFF	TGTGCCAGTAGTGCCGGGTGGGGCGGTGAAAAACTGTTTTTT
TRBJ1-5	-	-	TRBV3-1/TRBV3-2	CASSQGGSQHF	TGTGCCAGCAGCCAAGGCGGGTCCCAGCATTTT
TRBJ2-1	TRBD2	-	TRBV4-1	CASSHLRTSGEFF	TGCGCCAGCAGCCATCTCAGGACTAGCGGAGAGTTCTTC
TRBJ1-2	-	-	TRBV6-5	CASSYSRAAGNYGYTF	TGTGCCAGCAGTTACTCGAGGGCAGCGGGTAACTATGGCTACACCTTC
TRBJ1-2	TRBD1	-	TRBV19	CASSIGRTGGYGYTF	TGTGCCAGTAGTATAGGCCGGACAGGCGGCTATGGCTACACCTTC
TRBJ2-1	-	-	TRBV7-2	CASSLSAGFSYNEQFF	TGTGCCAGCAGCCTCTCGGCGGGGTTCTCCTACAATGAGCAGTTCTTC
TRBJ1-5	TRBD1	-	TRBV3-1/TRBV3-2	CASSPRGDRGSNQPQHF	TGTGCCAGCAGCCCTCGAGGGGACAGGGGGAGCAATCAGCCCCAGCATTTT
TRBJ1-2	-	-	TRBV6-6	CASSGRAYGYTF	TGTGCCAGCAGTGGCAGAGCCTATGGCTACACCTTC
TRBJ1-1	TRBD1	once	TRBV5-1	CASRRGTVMNTEAFF	TGCGCCAGCCGACGGGGGACAGTGATGAACACTGAAGCTTTCTTT
TRBJ1-1	-	-	TRBV2	CASKPGMNTEAFF	TGTGCCAGCAAACCCGGGATGAACACTGAAGCTTTCTTT
TRBJ1-4	-	-	TRBV7-6	CASSLGGVSSYDKLFF	TGTGCCAGCAGCTTAGGGGGCGTCAGCTCGTATGATAAACTGTTTTTT
TRBJ1-1	-	-	TRBV12-5	CASGSQANTEAFF	TGTGCTAGTGGTTCCCAGGCGAACACTGAAGCTTTCTTT